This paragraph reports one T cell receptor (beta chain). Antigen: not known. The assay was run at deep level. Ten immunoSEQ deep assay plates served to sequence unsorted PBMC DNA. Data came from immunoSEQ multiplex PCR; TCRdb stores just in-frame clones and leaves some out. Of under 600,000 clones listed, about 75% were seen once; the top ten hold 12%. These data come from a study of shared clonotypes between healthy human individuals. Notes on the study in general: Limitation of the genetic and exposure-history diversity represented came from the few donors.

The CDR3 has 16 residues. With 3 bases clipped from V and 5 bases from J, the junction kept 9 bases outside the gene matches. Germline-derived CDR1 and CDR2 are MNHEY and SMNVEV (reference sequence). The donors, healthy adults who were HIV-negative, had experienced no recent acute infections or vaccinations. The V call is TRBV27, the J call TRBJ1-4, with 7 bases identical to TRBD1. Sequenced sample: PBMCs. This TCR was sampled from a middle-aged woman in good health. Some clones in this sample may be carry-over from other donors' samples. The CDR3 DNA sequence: TGTGCCAGCAGTTTGGTCCCGGGACAGCTCAATGAAAAACTGTTTTTT. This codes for CASSLVPGQLNEKLFF.